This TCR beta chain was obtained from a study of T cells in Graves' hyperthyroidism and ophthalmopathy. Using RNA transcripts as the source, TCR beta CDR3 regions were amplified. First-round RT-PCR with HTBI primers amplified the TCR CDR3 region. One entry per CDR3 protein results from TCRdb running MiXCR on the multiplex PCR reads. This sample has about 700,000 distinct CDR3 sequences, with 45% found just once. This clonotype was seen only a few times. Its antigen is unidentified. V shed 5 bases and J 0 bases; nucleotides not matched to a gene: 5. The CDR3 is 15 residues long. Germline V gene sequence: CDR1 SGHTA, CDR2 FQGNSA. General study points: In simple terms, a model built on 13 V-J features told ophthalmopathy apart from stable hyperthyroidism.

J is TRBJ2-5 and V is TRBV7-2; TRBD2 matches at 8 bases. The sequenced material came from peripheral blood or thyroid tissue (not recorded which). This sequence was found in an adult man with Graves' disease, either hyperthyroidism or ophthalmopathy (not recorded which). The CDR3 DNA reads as TGTGCCAGCAGCACCCAGACTAGCGACCAAGAGACCCAGTACTTC. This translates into CASSTQTSDQETQYF.